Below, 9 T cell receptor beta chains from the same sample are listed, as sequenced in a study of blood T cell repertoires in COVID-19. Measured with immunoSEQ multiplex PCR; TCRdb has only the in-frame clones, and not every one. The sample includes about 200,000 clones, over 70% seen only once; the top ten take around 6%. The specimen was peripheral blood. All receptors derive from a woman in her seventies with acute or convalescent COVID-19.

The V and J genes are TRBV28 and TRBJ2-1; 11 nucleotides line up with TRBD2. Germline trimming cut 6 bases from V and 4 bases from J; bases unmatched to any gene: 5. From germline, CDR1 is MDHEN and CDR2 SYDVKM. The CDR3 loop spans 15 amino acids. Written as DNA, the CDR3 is TGTGCCAGCAGGACCGGGACTAGCGGTTACAATGAGCAGTTCTTC. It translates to CASRTGTSGYNEQFF.

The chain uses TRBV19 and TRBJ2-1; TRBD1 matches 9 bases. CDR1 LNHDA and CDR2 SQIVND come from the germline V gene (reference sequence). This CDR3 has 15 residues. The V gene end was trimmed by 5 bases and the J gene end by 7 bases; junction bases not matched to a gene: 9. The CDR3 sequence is CASSSAGTGLNEQFF. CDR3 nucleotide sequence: TGTGCCAGTAGTTCAGCCGGGACAGGGCTAAATGAGCAGTTCTTC.

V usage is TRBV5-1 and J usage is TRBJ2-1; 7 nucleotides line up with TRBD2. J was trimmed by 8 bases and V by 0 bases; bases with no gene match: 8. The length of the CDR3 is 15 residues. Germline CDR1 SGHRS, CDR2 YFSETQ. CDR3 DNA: TGCGCCAGCAGCTTGGACGGCGGGAGTAGCTATGAGCAGTTCTTC. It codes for CASSLDGGSSYEQFF.

For the CDR3, the DNA is TGTGCCACCAGTGAGACGGGACAGCAGGTAGGAGTCATGAACACTGAAGCTTTCTTT. This encodes CATSETGQQVGVMNTEAFF. The rearrangement links TRBV24-1 to TRBJ1-1; 7 bases fit TRBD1. The CDR3 is made up of 19 amino acids. J gave up 0 bases and V 4 bases, and 16 bases lay outside the gene matches. CDR1 and CDR2 from the germline V gene are KGHDR and SFDVKD.

CDR3: CASSMGDRMDQPQHF. CDR3 in DNA: TGTGCCAGTAGTATGGGGGACAGGATGGATCAGCCCCAGCATTTT. V gene TRBV19 combines with J gene TRBJ1-5; TRBD1 matches at 8 bases. Germline assignment: CDR1 LNHDA and CDR2 SQIVND (reference sequence). V shed 3 bases and J 5 bases; nucleotides not matched to a gene: 6. The length of the CDR3 is 15 residues.

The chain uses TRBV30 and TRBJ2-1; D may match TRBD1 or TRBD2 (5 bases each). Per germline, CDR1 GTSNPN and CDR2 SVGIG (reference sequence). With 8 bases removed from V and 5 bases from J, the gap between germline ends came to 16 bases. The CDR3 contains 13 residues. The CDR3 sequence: CAGTPDGNNEQFF. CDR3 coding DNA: TGTGCCGGGACCCCGGACGGGAACAATGAGCAGTTCTTC.

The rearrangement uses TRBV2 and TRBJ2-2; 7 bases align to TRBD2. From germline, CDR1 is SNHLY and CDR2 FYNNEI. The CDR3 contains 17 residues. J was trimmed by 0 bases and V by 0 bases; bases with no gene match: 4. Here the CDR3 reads CASSEARAGANTGELFF. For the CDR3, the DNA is TGTGCCAGCAGTGAAGCGAGGGCGGGAGCGAACACCGGGGAGCTGTTTTTT.

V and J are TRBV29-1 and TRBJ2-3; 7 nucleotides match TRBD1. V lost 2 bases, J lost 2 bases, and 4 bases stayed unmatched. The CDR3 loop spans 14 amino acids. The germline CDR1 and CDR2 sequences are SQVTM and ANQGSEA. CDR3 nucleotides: TGCAGCGTTGAACTCGGGACAGACACAGATACGCAGTATTTT. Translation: CSVELGTDTDTQYF.

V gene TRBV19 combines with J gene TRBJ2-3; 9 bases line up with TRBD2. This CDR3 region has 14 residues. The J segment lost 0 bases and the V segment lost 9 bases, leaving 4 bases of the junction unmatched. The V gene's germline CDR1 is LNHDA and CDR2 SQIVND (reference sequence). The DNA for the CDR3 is TGTGCCAGCCGGGGACTAGCAAGCACAGATACGCAGTATTTT. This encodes CASRGLASTDTQYF. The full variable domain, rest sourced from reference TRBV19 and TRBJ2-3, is DGGITQSPKYLFRKEGQNVTLSCEQNLNHDAMYWYRQDPGQGLRLIYYSQIVNDFQKGDIAEGYSVSREKKESFPLTVTSAQKNPTAFYLCASRGLASTDTQYFGPGTRLTVL.